The next 16 T cell receptor beta chains were all read from a single sample in a study of blood T cell repertoires in COVID-19. Assay: immunoSEQ multiplex PCR; the TCRdb copy retains only in-frame clones and omits some. The sample lists fewer than 500,000 clones, 87% occurring once. The sequencing sample was made of PBMCs or T cells enriched from blood (not recorded which). Receptors originate from a woman in her late teens or twenties who had recovered from COVID-19.

This CDR3 reads CASSQGSGVNTEAFF. The CDR3 nucleotides read TGCGCCAGCAGTCAGGGGAGTGGAGTGAACACTGAAGCTTTCTTT. The rearrangement uses TRBV10-1 and TRBJ1-1; D is possibly TRBD1 (6 bases). Trimming shortened V by 5 bases and J by 0 bases, and 13 bases separated the two germline ends. Germline lookup yields CDR1 WNHNN and CDR2 SYGVQD (reference sequence). The CDR3 runs to 15 residues.

This clone was counted a single time. The chain is built from TRBV5-1 and TRBJ1-1; D unclear. The CDR3 runs to 14 residues. Trimming took 0 bases from V and 1 from J, leaving 7 bases between them. Germline V gene sequence: CDR1 SGHRS, CDR2 YFSETQ. The chain's CDR3 is CASSLALSNTEAFF. The CDR3 DNA sequence: TGCGCCAGCAGCTTGGCTCTCTCGAACACTGAAGCTTTCTTT.

The gene calls are TRBV7-8 and TRBJ1-2, with D hard to call. The V gene lost 4 bases and the J gene lost 8 bases, with 14 bases spanning the gap. Per the germline V gene, CDR1 is SGHVS and CDR2 is FQNEAQ. The CDR3 covers 13 residues. The CDR3 is CASSSTRTGGYTF. CDR3 bases: TGTGCCAGCAGCTCAACCAGGACGGGGGGCTACACCTTC.

CDR3 amino acids: CASSMNRDGGYTF. In DNA form, the CDR3 reads TGTGCCAGCAGTATGAACAGGGACGGTGGCTACACCTTC. The chain has TRBV12-3 or TRBV12-4 and TRBJ1-2; D may be TRBD1 (6 bases). V lost 5 bases to trimming and J lost 7 bases, with 14 bases between them. There are 13 residues in the CDR3.

This clone was detected only once. V gene TRBV6-5 combines with J gene TRBJ1-5, with a possible D match to TRBD1 (5 bases). V was pared by 6 bases and J by 1 base, with 13 bases between. Germline CDR1 reads MNHEY; CDR2 reads SVGAGI. This CDR3 has 15 amino acids. The CDR3 loop reads CASRARVGSNQPQHF. The CDR3, as DNA: TGTGCCAGCAGAGCCAGGGTCGGGAGCAATCAGCCCCAGCATTTT.

This chain joins TRBV3-1 (or the pseudogene TRBV3-2) and TRBJ1-1; no definite D call. The CDR3 is 14 amino acids. Germline loops: CDR1 LGHDT, CDR2 YNNKEL (reference sequence). Trimming took 1 base from V and 4 from J, leaving 10 bases between them. CDR3 sequence (DNA): TGTGCCAGCAGCCAAGCTTCGGGTGGCACTGAAGCTTTCTTT. The encoded protein is CASSQASGGTEAFF.

This chain uses TRBV6-1 with TRBJ2-7; D is perhaps TRBD1 (6 bases). V lost 3 bases, J lost 4 bases, and 13 bases lay in between. The CDR3 runs to 14 residues. Germline CDR1 MNHNS, CDR2 SASEGT. Written as DNA, the CDR3 is TGTGCCAGCAGTGAGGGGGCAGCGAATTACGAGCAGTACTTC. It yields the protein CASSEGAANYEQYF.

This chain joins TRBV3-1 (or the pseudogene TRBV3-2) and TRBJ2-3; 8 nucleotides match TRBD2. The junction had 4 bases not matched to a gene; V was cut back by 5 bases and J by 3 bases. This CDR3 has 14 residues. The germline V gene encodes CDR1 LGHDT and CDR2 YNNKEL (reference sequence). The CDR3 reads CASSSPGGTDTQYF. The DNA for the CDR3 is TGTGCCAGCAGCTCGCCGGGGGGGACAGATACGCAGTATTTT.

The chain carries TRBV5-1 and TRBJ2-1, with a weak D call TRBD1 (6 bases). The length of the CDR3 is 13 residues. Per the germline V gene, CDR1 is SGHRS and CDR2 is YFSETQ. V was trimmed by 4 bases and J by 5 bases, leaving 10 bases between them. CDR3 in amino acids: CASSAGQNNEQFF. The CDR3 DNA sequence: TGCGCCAGCAGCGCTGGACAGAACAATGAGCAGTTCTTC.

The CDR3 reads CASSGDRLDRTGELFF. CDR3 nucleotides: TGCGCCAGCAGTGGGGACAGACTAGACCGCACCGGGGAGCTGTTTTTT. The chain uses TRBV5-1 and TRBJ2-2; TRBD1 might be the D (7 bases). The length of the CDR3 is 16 residues. Germline values: CDR1 SGHRS, CDR2 YFSETQ. With 5 bases removed from V and 4 bases from J, the gap between germline ends came to 18 bases. Combining the CDR3 with reference TRBV5-1 and TRBJ2-2 gives the whole variable domain KAGVTQTPRYLIKTRGQQVTLSCSPISGHRSVSWYQQTPGQGLQFLFEYFSETQRNKGNFPGRFSGRQFSNSRSEMNVSTLELGDSALYLCASSGDRLDRTGELFFGEGSRLTVL.

The V and J genes are TRBV29-1 and TRBJ2-3; tentatively, D is TRBD2 (6 bases). The CDR3 has 15 residues. Germline CDR1 and CDR2: SQVTM and ANQGSEA. V lost 3 bases, J lost 1 base, and 14 bases lay in between. The CDR3 reads CSVEVTGVRTDTQYF. Written as DNA, the CDR3 is TGCAGCGTTGAGGTAACGGGAGTTCGCACAGATACGCAGTATTTT.

The V call is TRBV10-3, the J call TRBJ1-5, with a weak D call TRBD1 (6 bases). V was clipped by 3 bases and J by 4 bases, with 7 bases between them. CDR1 and CDR2 from the germline V gene are ENHRY and SYGVKD. The CDR3 is 13 amino acids. CDR3 in amino acids: CAISEGGNQPQHF. The CDR3 DNA is TGTGCCATCAGTGAAGGGGGTAATCAGCCCCAGCATTTT.

This chain joins TRBV20-1 and TRBJ1-3, with D unclear. This CDR3 has 13 residues. In germline, CDR1 is DFQATT, CDR2 SNEGSKA (reference sequence). The V end lost 3 bases, the J end lost 2 bases, and 8 bases lay between the germline ends. The CDR3 loop reads CSASEPAGNTIYF. CDR3 nucleotide sequence: TGCAGTGCTAGTGAGCCAGCTGGAAACACCATATATTTT.

The rearrangement links TRBV11-2 to TRBJ1-6; tentative D call: TRBD1 (5 bases). This CDR3 is 15 amino acids long. Trimming cost V 5 bases and J 6 bases, with 14 bases left between them. Germline V lookup: CDR1 SGHAT, CDR2 FQNNGV. CDR3 bases: TGTGCCAGCAGCCTCAATGGGGCAGTTAATTCACCCCTCCACTTT. Protein: CASSLNGAVNSPLHF. The full variable domain, its missing parts supplied by reference TRBV11-2 and TRBJ1-6, is EAGVAQSPRYKIIEKRQSVAFWCNPISGHATLYWYQQILGQGPKLLIQFQNNGVVDDSQLPKDRFSAERLKGVDSTLKIQPAKLEDSAVYLCASSLNGAVNSPLHFGNGTRLTVT.

The chain carries TRBV11-2 and TRBJ2-1; 9 nucleotides line up with TRBD2. In germline, CDR1 is SGHAT, CDR2 FQNNGV. This CDR3 is 16 amino acids long. V shed 5 bases, J shed 4 bases, and the junction held 9 bases outside the gene matches. CDR3 DNA: TGTGCCAGCAGCCGACAAGCTAGCGGGGCGTACAATGAGCAGTTCTTC. Translated, it gives CASSRQASGAYNEQFF.

The gene calls are TRBV3-1 (or the pseudogene TRBV3-2) and TRBJ2-7, with 8 bases fitting TRBD1. Losses at the gene ends were 4 bases for V and 5 bases for J; bases not matched to a gene: 10. The CDR3 is 15 amino acids. Germline lookup yields CDR1 LGHDT and CDR2 YNNKEL (reference sequence). The CDR3 reads CASSLMGTGGDEQYF. DNA for the CDR3: TGTGCCAGCAGCCTCATGGGGACAGGCGGGGACGAGCAGTACTTC.